Shown below are 29 T cell receptor beta chains from a single sample sequenced in a study of blood T cells in healthy people across ages. Together with a sample-barcoded 5' primer, a J-beta primer mix was included in a second PCR lasting about 7 to 11 cycles. TCRdb used MiXCR to reprocess the 5' RACE reads, holding one entry per CDR3 protein. The sample records 650,000 to 1,000,000 distinct CDR3 sequences, 46% being singletons. The source material was blood. The receptors stem from a man at least 80 years old in good health.

This clonotype was seen a few times. The chain links TRBV20-1 to TRBJ2-1; 8 nucleotides align to TRBD1. CDR3 length: 14 amino acids. V lost 3 bases to trimming and J lost 9 bases; unmatched junction nucleotides: 10. Germline CDR1 DFQATT, CDR2 SNEGSKA (reference sequence). The CDR3 protein is CSASPTGAVGEQFF. CDR3 nucleotides: TGCAGTGCTAGCCCGACAGGGGCAGTAGGTGAGCAGTTCTTC.

The chain has TRBV3-1 and TRBJ2-1; TRBD1 might be the D (6 bases). This CDR3 is 15 amino acids long. Germline-derived CDR1 and CDR2 are LGHDT and YNNKEL (reference sequence). The germline V and J ends were trimmed by 3 bases and 1 base, with 10 bases remaining between them. The CDR3 loop is CASSQATGSYNEQFF. The CDR3 DNA follows: TGTGCCAGCAGCCAGGCGACAGGTTCCTACAATGAGCAGTTCTTC.

This clonotype has just one count. The chain employs TRBV20-1 and TRBJ2-1, with a tentative D call TRBD1 (5 bases). Germline V gene lookup returns CDR1 DFQATT and CDR2 SNEGSKA (reference sequence). The CDR3 spans 14 residues. Trimming stripped 2 bases from V and 3 bases from J, with 11 bases between. CDR3 in amino acids: CSARPTGNYNEQFF. In nucleotides, the CDR3 is TGCAGTGCTAGACCTACAGGAAACTACAATGAGCAGTTCTTC.

The chain carries TRBV7-2 and TRBJ2-1, with TRBD2 matching 11 bases. This CDR3 is built from 16 residues. Unmatched junction bases numbered 6, after V lost 1 base and J lost 7 bases. From germline, CDR1 is SGHTA and CDR2 FQGNSA. The CDR3 protein is CASSLDGASGRNEQFF. CDR3 nucleotide sequence: TGTGCCAGCAGCTTAGATGGGGCTAGCGGGAGGAATGAGCAGTTCTTC.

In its sample, this clonotype was seen a few times. This sequence joins TRBV20-1 and TRBJ2-1, with D unclear. V was clipped by 3 bases and J by 6 bases, with 6 bases between them. Germline V gene data show CDR1 as DFQATT and CDR2 as SNEGSKA (reference sequence). There are 11 residues in the CDR3. The CDR3 DNA follows: TGCAGTGCTAGCCATCCCAATGAGCAGTTCTTC. Its protein is CSASHPNEQFF.

About this clonotype: One base away lies a much larger clone, so this may be a sequencing read error. This sequence joins TRBV10-3 and TRBJ2-1; D remains unclear. Germline CDR1 is ENHRY and CDR2 is SYGVKD. V shed 3 bases and J shed 7 bases, with 4 bases lying between them. There are 11 residues in the CDR3. This chain's CDR3 is CAISEVNEQFF. DNA for the CDR3: TGTGCCATCAGTGAAGTTAATGAGCAGTTCTTC.

This chain joins TRBV12-3 or TRBV12-4 and TRBJ1-3; D is unclear. Trimming left V 1 base short and J 2 bases short, with 9 bases between. The CDR3 has 15 residues. CDR3 protein: CASSLVGLAGNTIYF. In DNA form, the CDR3 reads TGTGCCAGCAGTTTAGTAGGGTTGGCTGGAAACACCATATATTTT.

The genes are TRBV6-2 or TRBV6-3 and TRBJ2-7; D gene unclear. The germline gives CDR1 MNHEY, CDR2 SVGEGT. The CDR3 is 12 amino acids. The CDR3 DNA sequence: TGTGTCGGCGCCGGGTTGGTAGACGAGCAGTACTTC. Amino acid sequence: CVGAGLVDEQYF.

This clonotype showed up many times. This chain links TRBV12-3 or TRBV12-4 with TRBJ2-3, with D tentatively TRBD2 (6 bases). Trimming took off 3 bases at V and 2 bases at J, with 12 bases between the two ends. The CDR3 runs to 15 residues. CDR3 nucleotides: TGTGCCAGCAGTTTGATGGCGGGATCCACAGATACGCAGTATTTT. Amino acid sequence: CASSLMAGSTDTQYF.

The DNA for the CDR3 is TGTGCCAGCAGCCGTGACAGGGGGCGACATGAAAAACTGTTTTTT. Translating it yields CASSRDRGRHEKLFF. The rearrangement links TRBV11-2 to TRBJ1-4; 10 bases agree with TRBD1. CDR3 length equals 15 residues. Germline V gives CDR1 SGHAT, CDR2 FQNNGV. Trimming removed 5 bases from V and 6 bases from J; junction bases left unmatched: 6.

V and J are TRBV11-2 and TRBJ2-3; no reliable D call. Germline V gene sequence: CDR1 SGHAT, CDR2 FQNNGV. CDR3 length: 15 amino acids. V was trimmed by 1 base and J by 2 bases, leaving 10 bases between them. CDR3 coding DNA: TGTGCCAGCAGCTTAGGGGTTTTGACCACAGATACGCAGTATTTT. Translating it yields CASSLGVLTTDTQYF.

This clonotype was seen only a few times. The chain joins TRBV12-3 or TRBV12-4 to TRBJ1-5, with 9 nucleotides matching TRBD1. V lost 6 bases to trimming and J lost 5 bases; unmatched junction nucleotides: 8. This CDR3 is built from 15 residues. This CDR3 reads CASSLGQGVDQPQHF. CDR3 coding DNA: TGTGCCAGCAGCCTGGGACAGGGTGTGGATCAGCCCCAGCATTTT.

This clonotype was counted at least ten times. The CDR3 is CATSKAGSQETQYF. CDR3 bases: TGTGCCACCAGCAAAGCCGGGTCTCAAGAGACCCAGTACTTC. V is TRBV15 and J is TRBJ2-5; D remains unclear. Trimming removed 4 bases from V and 2 bases from J, with 11 bases in between. This CDR3 contains 14 residues. Germline assignment: CDR1 LNHNV and CDR2 YYDKDF (reference sequence).

The sample holds a few counts of this clonotype. The rearrangement joins TRBV2 to TRBJ2-7, with D maybe TRBD1 (6 bases). The V end lost 9 bases, the J end lost 2 bases, and 20 bases lay between the germline ends. The CDR3 consists of 15 residues. Germline V gives CDR1 SNHLY, CDR2 FYNNEI. CDR3 residues: CASHPDSLLTYEQYF. DNA of the CDR3: TGTGCCAGTCATCCGGACAGTCTCCTTACCTACGAGCAGTACTTC.

This clonotype showed up just a few times. This chain joins TRBV20-1 and TRBJ2-7; 10 positions agree with TRBD2. Germline V gene data show CDR1 as DFQATT and CDR2 as SNEGSKA (reference sequence). V gave up 5 bases and J gave up 5 bases; unmatched junction bases: 9. The CDR3 runs to 14 residues. The CDR3 loop is CSAEALAGAHEQYF. The CDR3 DNA follows: TGCAGTGCTGAGGCCCTAGCGGGAGCCCACGAGCAGTACTTC.

This chain joins TRBV5-1 and TRBJ2-4; D is unclear. The J call is doubtful: the DNA matches TRBJ2-7 better. The CDR3 has 14 amino acids. Germline CDR1 reads SGHRS; CDR2 reads YFSETQ. CDR3 bases: TGCGCCAGCAGCTTGGCAACATTAGACTACGAGCAGTACTTC. This codes for CASSLATLDYEQYF.

The genes are TRBV5-1 and TRBJ2-3; D possibly corresponds to TRBD2 (5 bases). The CDR3 has 14 amino acids. The V and J ends lost 4 bases and 5 bases respectively, with 14 bases between them. Germline CDR1 and CDR2: SGHRS and YFSETQ. The CDR3 reads CASSRMGRGDTQYF. In DNA, the CDR3 is TGCGCCAGCAGCAGAATGGGGAGAGGAGATACGCAGTATTTT.

This clonotype was seen only a few times. This sequence joins TRBV11-3 and TRBJ2-5, with D possibly matching TRBD2 (5 bases). CDR3 length: 12 residues. CDR1 SGHNT and CDR2 YENEEA come from the germline V gene. The ends were cut back, 5 bases at V and 4 bases at J, with 8 bases in the middle. CDR3 protein: CASSDYPETQYF. The CDR3 DNA follows: TGTGCCAGCAGCGACTACCCAGAGACCCAGTACTTC.

The V gene is TRBV20-1, the J gene TRBJ2-1, with 10 bases fitting TRBD2. The V gene's germline CDR1 is DFQATT and CDR2 SNEGSKA (reference sequence). The V gene end was trimmed by 6 bases and the J gene end by 9 bases; junction bases not matched to a gene: 5. This CDR3 comprises 12 residues. In DNA, the CDR3 is TGCAGTGCAAGCGGGGGGGACAGTGAGCAGTTCTTC. This translates into CSASGGDSEQFF.

This clonotype appeared a few times. This chain joins TRBV15 and TRBJ1-4; no reliable D call. Germline lookup yields CDR1 LNHNV and CDR2 YYDKDF (reference sequence). This CDR3 has 14 residues. Trimming removed 0 bases from V and 14 bases from J, with 16 bases in between. The CDR3 sequence: CATSREQPSTVLFF. CDR3 DNA sequence: TGTGCCACCAGCAGAGAACAGCCTTCGACGGTTCTGTTTTTT.

The chain is built from TRBV6-5 and TRBJ1-2; tentatively, D is TRBD1 (5 bases). Germline loops: CDR1 MNHEY, CDR2 SVGAGI. The germline V and J ends were trimmed by 0 bases and 1 base, with 18 bases remaining between them. The CDR3 contains 18 residues. CDR3 DNA sequence: TGTGCCAGCAGTTACTCGACCCCAGGGCGACCCCTTAACTATGGCTACACCTTC. This codes for CASSYSTPGRPLNYGYTF.

The chain joins TRBV7-6 to TRBJ2-1, with 7 bases lining up with TRBD2. J was trimmed by 5 bases and V by 2 bases; bases with no gene match: 6. Per the germline V gene, CDR1 is SGHVS and CDR2 is FNYEAQ. There are 15 residues in the CDR3. The CDR3 region is CASSLQEAGHNEQFF. Written as DNA, the CDR3 is TGTGCCAGCAGCTTACAAGAAGCGGGACACAATGAGCAGTTCTTC. The variable domain in full, with the rest retrieved from reference TRBV7-6 and TRBJ2-1, is GAGVSQSPRYKVTKRGQDVALRCDPISGHVSLYWYRQALGQGPEFLTYFNYEAQQDKSGLPNDRFSAERPEGSISTLTIQRTEQRDSAMYRCASSLQEAGHNEQFFGPGTRLTVL.

This clonotype was recorded a few times. The chain combines TRBV4-1 with TRBJ1-2; TRBD1 agrees at 7 bases. J gave up 8 bases and V 1 base, and 7 bases lay outside the gene matches. This CDR3 has 14 amino acids. Germline CDR1 and CDR2: MGHRA and YSYEKL. The CDR3 DNA reads as TGCGCCAGCAGCCAAGGACAGGGCTTCGAAGGCTACACCTTC. Protein product: CASSQGQGFEGYTF.

The chain's CDR3 is CASSLLAESYEQYF. The CDR3 nucleotides read TGTGCCAGCAGCCTGCTAGCGGAGAGCTACGAGCAGTACTTC. This sequence joins TRBV16 and TRBJ2-7; 7 bases line up with TRBD2. Germline-derived CDR1 and CDR2 are KGHSY and FQNENV. The CDR3 has 14 amino acids. J gave up 3 bases and V 4 bases, and 6 bases lay outside the gene matches.

CDR3 nucleotides: TGTGCCAGCAGTTTATTGAGGTACGAGCAGTACTTC. Protein: CASSLLRYEQYF. The chain links TRBV12-3 or TRBV12-4 to TRBJ2-7; D unclear. The CDR3 spans 12 residues. Trimming pared 2 bases from V and 4 bases from J, leaving 6 bases between.

CDR3 in amino acids: CASSSGTETDTQYF. In nucleotides, the CDR3 is TGCGCCAGCAGTTCCGGGACAGAGACAGATACGCAGTATTTT. The V gene is TRBV5-1, the J gene TRBJ2-3; 7 bases line up with TRBD1. This CDR3 has 14 residues. The trim removed 5 bases at V and 3 bases at J, leaving 6 bases unmatched. The germline V gene has CDR1 SGHRS and CDR2 YFSETQ.

The V call is TRBV12-3 or TRBV12-4, the J call TRBJ1-2; D unclear. The CDR3 is made up of 12 amino acids. Trimming stripped 3 bases from V and 9 bases from J, with 11 bases between. In DNA form, the CDR3 reads TGTGCCAGCAGTTTGACAAGAGAAAGCTACACCTTC. Its translation: CASSLTRESYTF.

The chain combines TRBV28 with TRBJ2-3, with a tentative D call TRBD1 (6 bases). The CDR3 loop spans 12 amino acids. With 6 bases removed from V and 7 bases from J, the gap between germline ends came to 11 bases. The germline gives CDR1 MDHEN, CDR2 SYDVKM. The CDR3 sequence: CASSSTGNTQYF. The CDR3 nucleotides read TGTGCCAGCAGCTCCACAGGGAATACGCAGTATTTT.

The V call is TRBV5-1, the J call TRBJ2-2; the match to TRBD2 covers 7 bases. Germline V CDR1 and CDR2: SGHRS, YFSETQ. V shed 5 bases and J 6 bases; nucleotides not matched to a gene: 10. The CDR3 covers 15 residues. This CDR3 reads CASRPTSPIAGELFF. CDR3 bases: TGCGCCAGCAGACCGACTAGCCCTATCGCCGGGGAGCTGTTTTTT.